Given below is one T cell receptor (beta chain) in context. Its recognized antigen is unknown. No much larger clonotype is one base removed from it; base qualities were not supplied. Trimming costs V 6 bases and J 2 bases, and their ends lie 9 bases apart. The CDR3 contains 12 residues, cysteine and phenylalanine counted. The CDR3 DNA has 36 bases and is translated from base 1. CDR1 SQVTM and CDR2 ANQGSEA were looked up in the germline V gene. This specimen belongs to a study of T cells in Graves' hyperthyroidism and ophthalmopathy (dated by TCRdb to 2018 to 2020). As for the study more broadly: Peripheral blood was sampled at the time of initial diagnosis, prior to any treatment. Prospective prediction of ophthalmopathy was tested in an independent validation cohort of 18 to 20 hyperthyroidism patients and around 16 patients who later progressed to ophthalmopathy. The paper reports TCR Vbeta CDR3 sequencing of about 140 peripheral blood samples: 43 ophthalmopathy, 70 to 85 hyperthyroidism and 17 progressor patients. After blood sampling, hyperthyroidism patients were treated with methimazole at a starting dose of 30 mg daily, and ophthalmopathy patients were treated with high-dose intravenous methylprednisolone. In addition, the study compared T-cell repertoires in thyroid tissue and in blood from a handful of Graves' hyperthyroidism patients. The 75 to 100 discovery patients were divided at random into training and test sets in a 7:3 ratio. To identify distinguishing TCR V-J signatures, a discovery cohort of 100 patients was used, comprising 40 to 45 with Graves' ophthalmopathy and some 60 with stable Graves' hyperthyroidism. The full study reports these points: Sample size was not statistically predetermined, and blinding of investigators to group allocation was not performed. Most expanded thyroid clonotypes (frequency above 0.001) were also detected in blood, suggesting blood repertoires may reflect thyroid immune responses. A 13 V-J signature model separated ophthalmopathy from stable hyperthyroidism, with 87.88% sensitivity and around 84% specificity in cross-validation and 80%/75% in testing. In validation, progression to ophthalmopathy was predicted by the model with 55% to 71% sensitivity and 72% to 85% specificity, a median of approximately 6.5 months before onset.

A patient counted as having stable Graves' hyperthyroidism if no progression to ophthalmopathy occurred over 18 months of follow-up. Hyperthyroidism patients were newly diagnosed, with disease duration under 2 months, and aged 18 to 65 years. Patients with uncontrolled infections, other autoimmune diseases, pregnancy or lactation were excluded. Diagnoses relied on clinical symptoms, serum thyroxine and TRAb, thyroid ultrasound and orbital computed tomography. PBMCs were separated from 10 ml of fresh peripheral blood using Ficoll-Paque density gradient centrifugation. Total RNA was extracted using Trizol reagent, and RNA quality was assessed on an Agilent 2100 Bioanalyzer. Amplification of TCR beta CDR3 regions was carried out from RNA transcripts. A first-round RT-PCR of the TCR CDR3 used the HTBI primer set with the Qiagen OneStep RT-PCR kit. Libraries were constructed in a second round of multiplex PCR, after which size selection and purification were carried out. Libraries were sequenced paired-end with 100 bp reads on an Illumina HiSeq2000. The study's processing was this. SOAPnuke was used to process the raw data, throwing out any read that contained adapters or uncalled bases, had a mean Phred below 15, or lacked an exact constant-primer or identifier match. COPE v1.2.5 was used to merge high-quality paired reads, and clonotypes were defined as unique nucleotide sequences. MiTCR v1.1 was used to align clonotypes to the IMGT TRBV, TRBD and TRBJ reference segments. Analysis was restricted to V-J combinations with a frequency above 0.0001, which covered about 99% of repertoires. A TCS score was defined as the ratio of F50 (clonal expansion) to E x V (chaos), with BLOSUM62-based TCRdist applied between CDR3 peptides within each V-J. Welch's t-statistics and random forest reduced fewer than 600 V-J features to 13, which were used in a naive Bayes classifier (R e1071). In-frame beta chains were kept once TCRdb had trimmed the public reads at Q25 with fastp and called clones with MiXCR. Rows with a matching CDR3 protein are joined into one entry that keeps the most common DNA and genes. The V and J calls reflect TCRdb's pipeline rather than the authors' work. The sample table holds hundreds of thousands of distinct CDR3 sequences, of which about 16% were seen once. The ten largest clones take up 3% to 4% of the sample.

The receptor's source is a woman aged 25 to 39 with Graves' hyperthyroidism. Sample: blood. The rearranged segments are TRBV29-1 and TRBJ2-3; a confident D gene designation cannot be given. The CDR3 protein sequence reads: CSVTRYTDTQYF. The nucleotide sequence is TGCAGCGTGACTCGGTACACAGATACGCAGTATTTT.